The 12 T cell receptor beta chains given below trace back to one sample, sequenced in a study of cytomegalovirus exposure and HLA in healthy donors. Vbeta (60) and Jbeta (13) primers were used in the PCR. Data came from immunoSEQ multiplex PCR; TCRdb stores just in-frame clones and leaves some out. The top ten hold about 1.5% of the sample, which has some 140,000 clones, over 65% seen once. The sample was PBMCs. The receptor set was obtained from a man between 35 and 55 years old in good health and CMV-seronegative.

This clone was picked up one time. This chain links TRBV5-1 with TRBJ2-7; the D is unclear. Germline V gives CDR1 SGHRS, CDR2 YFSETQ. V dropped 0 bases and J dropped 3 bases, with 4 bases sitting between them. This CDR3 spans 12 amino acids. This CDR3 reads CASSLGHYEQYF. Written as DNA, the CDR3 is TGCGCCAGCAGCTTGGGGCACTACGAGCAGTACTTC.

The rearrangement uses TRBV5-8 and TRBJ2-1; D is perhaps TRBD1 (6 bases). Deletions cut 2 bases from V and 4 bases from J, with 7 bases between. Germline CDR1 SGHTS, CDR2 YDEGEE. The CDR3 contains 13 residues. The CDR3 region is CASSFTGYNEQFF. The CDR3, as DNA: TGTGCCAGCAGCTTTACAGGGTACAATGAGCAGTTCTTC. Full variable domain (missing parts from reference TRBV5-8 and TRBJ2-1): EAGVTQSPTHLIKTRGQQATLRCSPISGHTSVYWYQQALGLGLQFLLWYDEGEERNRGNFPPRFSGRQFPNYSSELNVNALELEDSALYLCASSFTGYNEQFFGPGTRLTVL.

The chain recombines TRBV6-5 with TRBJ1-5; 10 positions agree with TRBD1. The CDR3 covers 16 residues. Germline CDR1 reads MNHEY; CDR2 reads SVGAGI. V was pared by 0 bases and J by 3 bases, with 2 bases of the junction left unmatched. In DNA form, the CDR3 reads TGTGCCAGCAGTTACTCGGGACAGGGGCACAATCAGCCCCAGCATTTT. It yields the protein CASSYSGQGHNQPQHF.

CDR3 sequence: CASSLGLAGTGELFF. The CDR3 DNA is TGCGCCAGCAGCTTGGGACTAGCAGGGACCGGGGAGCTGTTTTTT. V gene TRBV5-1 combines with J gene TRBJ2-2; TRBD2 matches 7 bases. This CDR3 is 15 amino acids long. The junction had 4 bases not matched to a gene; V was cut back by 0 bases and J by 5 bases. Germline CDR1 is SGHRS and CDR2 is YFSETQ.

This clone was observed once. The chain joins TRBV7-9 to TRBJ2-2, with TRBD2 matching 9 bases. The CDR3 sequence is 17 residues long. Germline loops: CDR1 SEHNR, CDR2 FQNEAQ (reference sequence). V trimming: 1 base; J trimming: 4 bases; junction bases outside the gene matches: 7. The CDR3 reads CASSLDLSGSVTGELFF. For the CDR3, the DNA is TGTGCCAGCAGCTTAGATCTTAGCGGGAGCGTCACCGGGGAGCTGTTTTTT.

The chain uses TRBV5-1 and TRBJ1-1; TRBD1 matches 8 bases. V trimming: 1 base; J trimming: 4 bases; junction bases outside the gene matches: 3. The CDR3 consists of 14 residues. Germline V gene sequence: CDR1 SGHRS, CDR2 YFSETQ. Here the CDR3 reads CASSLTTGATEAFF. The CDR3 DNA is TGCGCCAGCAGCTTGACGACAGGGGCCACTGAAGCTTTCTTT.

The chain has TRBV19 and TRBJ2-2; 7 nucleotides align to TRBD1. Per the germline V gene, CDR1 is LNHDA and CDR2 is SQIVND (reference sequence). The CDR3 loop spans 14 amino acids. Trimming took 9 bases from V and 7 from J; bases not matched to a gene: 11. The CDR3: CASEGTAISGELFF. Written as DNA, the CDR3 is TGTGCCAGCGAAGGGACAGCGATTAGCGGGGAGCTGTTTTTT.

This clone was seen a single time. The rearrangement joins TRBV4-1 to TRBJ2-7; D possibly corresponds to TRBD1 (5 bases). Trimming removed 0 bases at V and 6 bases at J, with 15 bases between. The V gene's germline CDR1 is MGHRA and CDR2 YSYEKL. CDR3 length: 15 residues. The CDR3 DNA reads TGCGCCAGCAGCCAAGAACACAGGTCTTCAGCCGAGCAGTACTTC. This translates into CASSQEHRSSAEQYF.

This chain connects TRBV28 to TRBJ1-4, with a tentative D call TRBD1 (5 bases). Germline CDR1 MDHEN, CDR2 SYDVKM. Trimming left V 6 bases short and J 9 bases short, with 17 bases between. The CDR3 runs 14 residues. The CDR3 is CASSPPGGLKKLFF. CDR3 nucleotides: TGTGCCAGCAGCCCTCCCGGGGGGTTGAAAAAACTGTTTTTT.

The chain has TRBV11-2 and TRBJ2-1, with 10 bases aligning to TRBD2. CDR3 length: 17 amino acids. V was clipped by 4 bases and J by 8 bases; unmatched bases: 14. Germline CDR1 reads SGHAT; CDR2 reads FQNNGV. The CDR3 is CASSSQPLAGVFYEQFF. As DNA, the CDR3 is TGTGCCAGCAGCTCACAGCCCCTAGCGGGAGTTTTTTATGAGCAGTTCTTC.

The rearrangement links TRBV19 to TRBJ1-2; TRBD1 might be the D (5 bases). Germline V gene lookup returns CDR1 LNHDA and CDR2 SQIVND (reference sequence). The CDR3 length is 15 residues. V lost 6 bases and J lost 0, with 14 bases in between. The CDR3 reads CASSKTENPNYGYTF. CDR3 DNA: TGTGCCAGTAGCAAGACAGAGAATCCTAACTATGGCTACACCTTC.

The V and J genes are TRBV30 and TRBJ2-7, with 8 bases matching TRBD2. The CDR3 runs to 15 residues. Germline V gives CDR1 GTSNPN, CDR2 SVGIG (reference sequence). J lost 3 bases, V lost 4 bases, and 11 bases had no gene match. The CDR3 region has the DNA TGTGCCTGGATGGAAGGCGGGAGGAGTAGCTACGAGCAGTACTTC. Translation gives CAWMEGGRSSYEQYF.